The 20 T cell receptor beta chains given below trace back to one sample, sequenced in a study of blood T cell repertoires in COVID-19. Here immunoSEQ multiplex PCR was the method, and the copy in TCRdb shows in-frame clones only, minus some. This sample yields about 59,000 clones, of which 75% to 95% are seen a single time; over 7.5% belongs to the top ten. The sequenced sample consisted of peripheral blood. These TCRs come from a human donor in a cohort sampled during active COVID-19.

This clone was recorded a few times. J is TRBJ2-1 and V is TRBV25-1; D perhaps matches TRBD2 (6 bases). Germline CDR1 MGHDK, CDR2 SYGVNS. This CDR3 comprises 15 residues. Trimming pared 7 bases from V and 4 bases from J, leaving 17 bases between. The CDR3 loop reads CASTPGGEPYNEQFF. The CDR3 DNA is TGTGCCAGCACCCCAGGAGGGGAACCTTACAATGAGCAGTTCTTC. Full variable domain (outside the CDR3, taken from reference TRBV25-1 and TRBJ2-1): EADIYQTPRYLVIGTGKKITLECSQTMGHDKMYWYQQDPGMELHLIHYSYGVNSTEKGDLSSESTVSRIRTEHFPLTLESARPSHTSQYLCASTPGGEPYNEQFFGPGTRLTVL.

This chain's CDR3 is CASSHSGRPWKAFF. The CDR3 nucleotides are TGTGCCAGCAGTCATAGCGGCAGGCCGTGGAAAGCTTTCTTT. This sequence joins TRBV28 and TRBJ1-1; D unclear. The CDR3 is 14 residues long. The germline gives CDR1 MDHEN, CDR2 SYDVKM. The V gene lost 5 bases and the J gene lost 9 bases, with 19 bases spanning the gap.

This rearrangement joins TRBV9 to TRBJ1-1; D unclear. Germline V gene lookup returns CDR1 SGDLS and CDR2 YYNGEE. V shed 0 bases and J shed 1 base, with 4 bases lying between them. The CDR3 length is 13 residues. CDR3 DNA: TGTGCCAGCAGCGTAGACTGGAACACTGAAGCTTTCTTT. It codes for CASSVDWNTEAFF.

The chain links TRBV3-1 (or the pseudogene TRBV3-2) to TRBJ1-2; tentative D call: TRBD1 (5 bases). The V end was cut by 0 bases, the J end by 8 bases, with 19 bases between. CDR3 size: 16 residues. CDR1 is LGHDT, CDR2 YNNKEL, per germline (reference sequence). The CDR3 loop is CASSQEGGAGRGGYTF. As DNA, the CDR3 is TGTGCCAGCAGCCAAGAGGGAGGTGCAGGGAGGGGAGGCTACACCTTC.

The chain links TRBV27 to TRBJ2-1; D perhaps matches TRBD2 (5 bases). V lost 2 bases and J 6 bases, leaving 8 bases between the germline ends. The germline V gene encodes CDR1 MNHEY and CDR2 SMNVEV (reference sequence). The CDR3 length is 13 residues. For the CDR3, the DNA is TGTGCCAGCAGTTTACGAGGGTTCAATGAGCAGTTCTTC. Protein product: CASSLRGFNEQFF.

The V and J genes are TRBV19 and TRBJ2-3; D is perhaps TRBD1 (5 bases). Per the germline V gene, CDR1 is LNHDA and CDR2 is SQIVND (reference sequence). V was pared by 4 bases and J by 4 bases, with 12 bases between. The CDR3 is made up of 14 amino acids. This chain's CDR3 is CASSRGGRADTQYF. As DNA, the CDR3 is TGTGCCAGTAGTAGGGGCGGAAGGGCAGATACGCAGTATTTT. Complete variable domain (other parts from reference TRBV19 and TRBJ2-3): DGGITQSPKYLFRKEGQNVTLSCEQNLNHDAMYWYRQDPGQGLRLIYYSQIVNDFQKGDIAEGYSVSREKKESFPLTVTSAQKNPTAFYLCASSRGGRADTQYFGPGTRLTVL.

The chain uses TRBV19 and TRBJ2-5, with 9 bases matching TRBD1. The CDR3 covers 14 residues. Per the germline V gene, CDR1 is LNHDA and CDR2 is SQIVND (reference sequence). Trimming took 6 bases from V and 1 from J; bases not matched to a gene: 3. The CDR3 DNA follows: TGTGCCAGTAGACCGACAGGGGGCCAAGAGACCCAGTACTTC. Amino acids: CASRPTGGQETQYF.

The rearrangement uses TRBV9 and TRBJ2-1; 9 bases agree with TRBD2. Looked up from germline, CDR1 is SGDLS and CDR2 is YYNGEE. J lost 8 bases, V lost 2 bases, and 5 bases had no gene match. The CDR3 spans 14 residues. CDR3 loop: CASSVGGRAYEQFF. The CDR3 DNA follows: TGTGCCAGCAGCGTCGGCGGGAGGGCCTATGAGCAGTTCTTC.

The V call is TRBV5-7, the J call TRBJ2-7, with TRBD2 as a possible D gene (5 bases). TRBV5-7 is annotated as an ORF whose role is uncertain. The CDR3 length is 18 residues. V lost 0 bases to trimming and J lost 0 bases, with 19 bases between them. This CDR3 reads CASSLAQASCIGSYEQYF. CDR3 sequence (DNA): TGTGCCAGCAGCTTGGCCCAGGCTAGCTGCATAGGCTCCTACGAGCAGTACTTC.

The J gene is TRBJ2-3, the V gene TRBV5-1; D not resolved. The germline V gene has CDR1 SGHRS and CDR2 YFSETQ. This CDR3 comprises 16 residues. Trimming removed 1 base from V and 0 bases from J, with 12 bases in between. CDR3 nucleotide sequence: TGCGCCAGCAGCTTGCCCCTCTACTCTAGCACAGATACGCAGTATTTT. Amino acid sequence: CASSLPLYSSTDTQYF.

This rearrangement joins TRBV7-2 to TRBJ2-3, with TRBD2 identical over 16 bases. Trimming at V came to 5 bases and at J to 11 bases, leaving 16 bases not matched to a gene. There are 18 residues in the CDR3. Germline assignment: CDR1 SGHTA and CDR2 FQGNSA. The CDR3 DNA reads as TGTGCCAGCAGCACGCCACCCGGGACTAGCGGGGGGGGCAATGGGCAGTATTTT. Protein sequence: CASSTPPGTSGGGNGQYF.

V is TRBV24-1 and J is TRBJ2-1, with D possibly being TRBD1 (6 bases). Germline loops: CDR1 KGHDR, CDR2 SFDVKD. The germline V and J ends were trimmed by 7 bases and 0 bases, with 6 bases remaining between them. CDR3 length: 13 amino acids. This CDR3 reads CATRDSSYNEQFF. Written as DNA, the CDR3 is TGTGCCACCAGGGACAGCTCCTACAATGAGCAGTTCTTC.

The CDR3 is CASSSRVRLNEKLFF. CDR3 nucleotides: TGTGCCAGCTCTAGCAGGGTACGCTTGAATGAAAAACTGTTTTTT. The chain recombines TRBV18 with TRBJ1-4, with TRBD1 as a possible D gene (5 bases). V shed 6 bases and J shed 5 bases, with 16 bases lying between them. Germline V lookup: CDR1 KGHSH, CDR2 LQKENI. CDR3 length: 15 residues.

The genes are TRBV3-1 (or the pseudogene TRBV3-2) and TRBJ2-5, with a possible D match to TRBD2 (6 bases). The CDR3 consists of 15 residues. Trimming stripped 1 base from V and 5 bases from J, with 14 bases between. The germline gives CDR1 LGHDT, CDR2 YNNKEL (reference sequence). CDR3 in amino acids: CASSQVGGTGETQYF. The CDR3 coding sequence is TGTGCCAGCAGCCAAGTTGGCGGGACGGGGGAGACCCAGTACTTC.

This clone was detected only once. This rearrangement joins TRBV28 to TRBJ2-1; 12 bases map to TRBD2. V lost 6 bases to trimming and J lost 6 bases; unmatched junction nucleotides: 3. There are 14 residues in the CDR3. The germline CDR1 and CDR2 sequences are MDHEN and SYDVKM. The CDR3 DNA reads as TGTGCCAGCAGGCCGGGACTAGCGGGCAATGAGCAGTTCTTC. It translates to CASRPGLAGNEQFF.

The rearrangement links TRBV7-2 to TRBJ2-3; TRBD2 is a possible D gene (6 bases). CDR3 size: 13 residues. Germline values: CDR1 SGHTA, CDR2 FQGNSA. Trimming took 1 base from V and 8 from J, leaving 10 bases between them. The CDR3 spells CASSLGGRGTQYF. CDR3 bases: TGTGCCAGCAGCTTAGGCGGGCGGGGTACGCAGTATTTT.

A single count supports this clone. This chain uses TRBV7-6 with TRBJ2-3, with D perhaps matching TRBD2 (6 bases). This CDR3 region has 15 residues. The V and J ends lost 1 base and 4 bases respectively, with 12 bases between them. Germline loops: CDR1 SGHVS, CDR2 FNYEAQ. CDR3 sequence (DNA): TGTGCCAGCAGCTTAGACGGGGGTATAGCAGATACGCAGTATTTT. It translates to CASSLDGGIADTQYF.

The CDR3: CSAPFSNEQFF. The CDR3 DNA reads TGCAGTGCTCCCTTTTCGAATGAGCAGTTCTTC. The chain links TRBV20-1 to TRBJ2-1; D not certain. Germline lookup yields CDR1 DFQATT and CDR2 SNEGSKA (reference sequence). This CDR3 contains 11 residues. With 5 bases removed from V and 7 bases from J, the gap between germline ends came to 9 bases.

This chain's CDR3 is CASTVDRGPEAFF. CDR3 nucleotides: TGTGCCAGCACCGTGGACAGGGGCCCTGAAGCTTTCTTT. The chain is built from TRBV12-3 or TRBV12-4 and TRBJ1-1; 9 bases align to TRBD1. V lost 7 bases and J lost 6; bases outside the gene matches: 6. The CDR3 extends over 13 amino acids.

The V gene is TRBV5-1, the J gene TRBJ2-3; 7 bases map to TRBD2. This CDR3 region has 15 residues. The V and J ends lost 4 bases and 0 bases, in that order; junction bases with no gene match: 5. Germline CDR1 reads SGHRS; CDR2 reads YFSETQ. CDR3 coding DNA: TGCGCCAGCAGCCCGGGGGGTACTAGCACAGATACGCAGTATTTT. Its translation: CASSPGGTSTDTQYF.